This entry features one T cell receptor beta chain sequence. This specimen comes from a study of blood T cell repertoires in COVID-19. Study background: From the United States, Italy and Spain came samples of acute and convalescent COVID-19. T cells, B-cell-depleted T cells, or PBMCs provided the cDNA or gDNA that served as material.

J was trimmed by 3 bases and V by 1 base; bases with no gene match: 7. Germline V lookup: CDR1 SGHAT, CDR2 FQNNGV. The CDR3 runs 17 residues. Here immunoSEQ multiplex PCR was the method, and the copy in TCRdb shows in-frame clones only, minus some. The sample contains 400,000 to 550,000 clones, about 89% of which appear only once. This TCR was sampled from a woman in her thirties with acute or convalescent COVID-19. Sequenced sample: peripheral blood. This chain connects TRBV11-2 to TRBJ2-5; the match to TRBD2 covers 11 bases. The CDR3 DNA sequence: TGTGCCAGCAGCTTAGGAACTAGCGGGGGCGTGGAAGAGACCCAGTACTTC. It yields the protein CASSLGTSGGVEETQYF.